Shown below are 16 T cell receptor beta chains from a single sample sequenced in a study of cytomegalovirus exposure and HLA in healthy donors (dated by TCRdb to 2016 to 2017). Libraries were built with the immunoSEQ multiplex PCR assay. TCRdb limited this immuneACCESS table to in-frame rearrangements with V and J called. A share of clones is missing; checked studies link under half to unresolved V genes, and the rest is unexplained. This sample holds over 200,000 clones; about 91% were observed only once. Approximately 2.9% of the sample belongs to the ten largest clones. Sequences were obtained from PBMCs. These receptors were taken from a woman under 30 in good health and CMV-seronegative.

This chain joins TRBV7-2 and TRBJ2-7, with TRBD2 identical over 10 bases. Per germline, CDR1 SGHTA and CDR2 FQGNSA. Germline trimming cut 1 base from V and 5 bases from J; bases unmatched to any gene: 2. The CDR3 sequence is 14 residues long. In DNA, the CDR3 is TGTGCCAGCAGCTTAGTTCTAGCGGGAGACGAGCAGTACTTC. Protein product: CASSLVLAGDEQYF.

This clone was picked up a small number of times. The chain couples TRBV7-9 to TRBJ2-7; TRBD2 agrees at 7 bases. J was trimmed by 3 bases and V by 5 bases; bases with no gene match: 19. Germline V gene sequence: CDR1 SEHNR, CDR2 FQNEAQ (reference sequence). There are 18 residues in the CDR3. The CDR3: CASSPRLPLAAAIYEQYF. The CDR3 coding sequence is TGTGCCAGCAGCCCGCGCCTCCCTCTAGCGGCGGCGATCTACGAGCAGTACTTC.

The CDR3 sequence: CSVVPPVQKGKAFF. CDR3 DNA: TGCAGCGTTGTCCCCCCGGTCCAAAAGGGGAAAGCTTTCTTT. The gene calls are TRBV29-1 and TRBJ1-1; perhaps TRBD1 as D (5 bases). CDR1 and CDR2 from the germline V gene are SQVTM and ANQGSEA. Between the trimmed V and J ends, which lost 4 bases and 9 bases, there was a span of 21 bases. The CDR3 is made up of 14 amino acids.

The rearrangement uses TRBV28 and TRBJ2-1; 9 bases match TRBD2. Germline V lookup: CDR1 MDHEN, CDR2 SYDVKM. V lost 6 bases, J lost 4 bases, and 7 bases stayed unmatched. The CDR3 loop spans 15 amino acids. This chain's CDR3 is CASSSTAGGYNEQFF. Here the CDR3 DNA reads TGTGCCAGCAGCTCAACAGCGGGAGGTTACAATGAGCAGTTCTTC.

The genes are TRBV4-1 and TRBJ2-1; 11 bases are a match to TRBD2. Germline V CDR1 and CDR2: MGHRA, YSYEKL. The CDR3 contains 16 residues. Losses at the gene ends were 4 bases for V and 0 bases for J; bases not matched to a gene: 2. In DNA, the CDR3 is TGCGCCAGCAGCCCAACTAGCGGGAGCTCCTACAATGAGCAGTTCTTC. Translating gives CASSPTSGSSYNEQFF.

V usage is TRBV19 and J usage is TRBJ2-1, with D maybe TRBD1 (7 bases). V lost 6 bases to trimming and J lost 9 bases, with 21 bases between them. The CDR3 totals 15 residues. Germline V CDR1 and CDR2: LNHDA, SQIVND (reference sequence). The CDR3 DNA reads TGTGCCAGTAGCCGGAGGGGACAGATTCTGGGTGAGCAGTTCTTC. Protein product: CASSRRGQILGEQFF.

This chain connects TRBV28 to TRBJ1-5; 8 positions agree with TRBD1. The J segment lost 3 bases and the V segment lost 3 bases, leaving 4 bases of the junction unmatched. This CDR3 spans 15 amino acids. CDR1 is MDHEN, CDR2 SYDVKM, per germline. The DNA of the CDR3 is TGTGCCAGCAGTTTCCCAGGGGGCTCCAATCAGCCCCAGCATTTT. Amino acids: CASSFPGGSNQPQHF.

This clone was counted a single time. The chain couples TRBV10-3 to TRBJ1-1; 7 bases are a match to TRBD1. V lost 10 bases, J lost 3 bases, and 17 bases stayed unmatched. The CDR3 has 16 amino acids. Germline lookup yields CDR1 ENHRY and CDR2 SYGVKD. CDR3 residues: CATSRQGGPRDTEAFF. The CDR3 DNA follows: TGTGCCACTTCAAGACAGGGAGGCCCTAGGGACACTGAAGCTTTCTTT.

The CDR3 DNA reads as TGTGCCTGGAACAGGGGTGACACCATATATTTT. Its protein is CAWNRGDTIYF. The chain is built from TRBV30 and TRBJ1-3; TRBD1 agrees at 7 bases. Germline-derived CDR1 and CDR2 are GTSNPN and SVGIG (reference sequence). The CDR3 is 11 residues long. V shed 4 bases and J 8 bases; nucleotides not matched to a gene: 2.

J is TRBJ1-2 and V is TRBV27; D is uncertain. The CDR3 length is 14 residues. V shed 6 bases and J shed 0 bases, with 11 bases lying between them. CDR1 is MNHEY and CDR2 is SMNVEV in the germline V gene (reference sequence). CDR3 residues: CASRSYEANYGYTF. The CDR3, as DNA: TGTGCCAGCAGATCCTACGAGGCTAACTATGGCTACACCTTC.

The chain has TRBV7-8 and TRBJ1-2; 8 bases match TRBD1. The CDR3 consists of 12 residues. Unmatched junction bases numbered 1, after V lost 2 bases and J lost 8 bases. Germline CDR1 reads SGHVS; CDR2 reads FQNEAQ. For the CDR3, the DNA is TGTGCCAGCAGCTTACAGGGGGCGGGCTACACCTTC. Its protein product is CASSLQGAGYTF.

The V gene is TRBV25-1, the J gene TRBJ2-7; possible D gene TRBD1, 8 bases. The germline V gene encodes CDR1 MGHDK and CDR2 SYGVNS. V was trimmed by 3 bases and J by 3 bases, leaving 21 bases between them. The CDR3 is 17 amino acids. The CDR3 reads CASSDLNRGGHLYEQYF. The DNA for the CDR3 is TGTGCCAGCAGTGACCTCAACAGGGGGGGACACCTCTACGAGCAGTACTTC.

The gene calls are TRBV10-3 and TRBJ2-5; possible D gene TRBD1, 7 bases. V lost 0 bases and J lost 0, with 20 bases in between. The CDR3 spans 19 residues. Per the germline V gene, CDR1 is ENHRY and CDR2 is SYGVKD. DNA of the CDR3: TGTGCCATCAGTGAGTCCCGTGGGGGGATGGGACAGTACCAAGAGACCCAGTACTTC. It is translated as CAISESRGGMGQYQETQYF.

The V gene is TRBV7-2, the J gene TRBJ2-2; the D gene is possibly TRBD2 (6 bases). CDR1 and CDR2 (germline): SGHTA, FQGNSA. Trimming took off 8 bases at V and 4 bases at J, with 14 bases between the two ends. This CDR3 is built from 14 residues. CDR3 in amino acids: CASSRGIGTGELFF. Written as DNA, the CDR3 is TGTGCCAGCTCCCGCGGGATTGGCACCGGGGAGCTGTTTTTT.

This sequence joins TRBV4-1 and TRBJ2-5; maybe TRBD2 (6 bases). Looked up from germline, CDR1 is MGHRA and CDR2 is YSYEKL. Trimming removed 0 bases from V and 5 bases from J, with 13 bases in between. The CDR3 runs 15 residues. The CDR3 DNA sequence: TGCGCCAGCAGCCAAGACCCCGGACGGGGGGAGACCCAGTACTTC. Encoded protein: CASSQDPGRGETQYF.

The J gene is TRBJ2-3, the V gene TRBV4-3; TRBD2 matches 7 bases. Unmatched junction bases numbered 6, after V lost 1 base and J lost 2 bases. Germline CDR1 and CDR2: LGHNA and YSLEER. CDR3 size: 16 residues. CDR3 DNA: TGCGCCAGCAGCCAAGCCAGCGGGGTTGCCACAGATACGCAGTATTTT. Translation gives CASSQASGVATDTQYF.